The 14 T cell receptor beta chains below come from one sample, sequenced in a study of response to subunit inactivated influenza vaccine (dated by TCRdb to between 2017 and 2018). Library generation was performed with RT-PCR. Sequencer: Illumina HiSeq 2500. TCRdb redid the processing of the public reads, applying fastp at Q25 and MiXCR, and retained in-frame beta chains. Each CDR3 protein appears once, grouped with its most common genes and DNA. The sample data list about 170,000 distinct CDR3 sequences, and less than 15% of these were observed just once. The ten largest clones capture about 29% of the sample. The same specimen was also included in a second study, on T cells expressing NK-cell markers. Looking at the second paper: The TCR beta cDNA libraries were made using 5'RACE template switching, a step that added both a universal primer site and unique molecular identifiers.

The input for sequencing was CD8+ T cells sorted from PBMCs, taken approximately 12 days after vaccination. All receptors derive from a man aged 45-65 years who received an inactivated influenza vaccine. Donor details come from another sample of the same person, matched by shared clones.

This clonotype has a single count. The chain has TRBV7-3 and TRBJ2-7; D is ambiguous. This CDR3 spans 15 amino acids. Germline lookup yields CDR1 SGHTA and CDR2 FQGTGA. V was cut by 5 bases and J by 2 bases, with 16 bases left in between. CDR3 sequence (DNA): TGTGCCAGCAGCGTCGGTGGCGGAGTCCCCTACGAGCAGTACTTC. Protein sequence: CASSVGGGVPYEQYF.

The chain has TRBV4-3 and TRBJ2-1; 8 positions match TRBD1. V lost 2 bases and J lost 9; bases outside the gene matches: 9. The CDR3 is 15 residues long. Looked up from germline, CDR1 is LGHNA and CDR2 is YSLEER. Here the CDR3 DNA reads TGCGCCAGCAGCCAACGCCTTCAGGGGGCGACTGAGCAGTTCTTC. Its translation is CASSQRLQGATEQFF.

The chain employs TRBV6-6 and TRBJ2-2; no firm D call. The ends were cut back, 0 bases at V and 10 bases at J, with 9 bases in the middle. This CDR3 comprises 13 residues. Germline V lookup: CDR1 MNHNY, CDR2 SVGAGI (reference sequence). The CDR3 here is CASSYSGGKELFF. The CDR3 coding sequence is TGTGCCAGCAGTTACTCGGGTGGGAAGGAGCTGTTTTTT.

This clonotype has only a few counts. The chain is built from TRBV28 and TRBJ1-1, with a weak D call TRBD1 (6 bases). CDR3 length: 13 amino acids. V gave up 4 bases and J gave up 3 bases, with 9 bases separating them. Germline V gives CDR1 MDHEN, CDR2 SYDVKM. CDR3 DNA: TGTGCCAGCAGTTGGAGGGGGGACACTGAAGCTTTCTTT. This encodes CASSWRGDTEAFF.

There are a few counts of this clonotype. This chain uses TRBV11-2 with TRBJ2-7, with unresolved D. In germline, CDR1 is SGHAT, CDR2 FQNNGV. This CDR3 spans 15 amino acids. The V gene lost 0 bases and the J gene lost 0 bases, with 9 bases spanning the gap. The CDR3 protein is CASSLEAGLSYEQYF. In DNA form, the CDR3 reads TGTGCCAGCAGCTTAGAGGCAGGCCTCTCCTACGAGCAGTACTTC.

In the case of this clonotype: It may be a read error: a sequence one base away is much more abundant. CDR3 coding DNA: TGTGCCAGCAGACCCTATTCGGGCACAGGGAGGATCGAGCAGTACTTC. It is translated as CASRPYSGTGRIEQYF. The chain recombines TRBV7-6 with TRBJ2-7; D tentatively fits TRBD1 or TRBD2 (6 bases each). Germline V gene data show CDR1 as SGHVS and CDR2 as FNYEAQ. This CDR3 comprises 16 residues. Trimming removed 6 bases from V and 6 bases from J, with 24 bases in between. The complete variable domain, with remaining parts taken from reference TRBV7-6 and TRBJ2-7, reads GAGVSQSPRYKVTKRGQDVALRCDPISGHVSLYWYRQALGQGPEFLTYFNYEAQQDKSGLPNDRFSAERPEGSISTLTIQRTEQRDSAMYRCASRPYSGTGRIEQYFGPGTRLTVT.

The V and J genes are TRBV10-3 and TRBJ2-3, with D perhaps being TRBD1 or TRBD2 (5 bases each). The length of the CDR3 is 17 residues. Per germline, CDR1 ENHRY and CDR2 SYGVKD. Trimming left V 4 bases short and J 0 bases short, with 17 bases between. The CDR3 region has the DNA TGTGCCATCAGTGCATCCGGGGCATTCTCTAGCACAGATACGCAGTATTTT. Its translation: CAISASGAFSSTDTQYF.

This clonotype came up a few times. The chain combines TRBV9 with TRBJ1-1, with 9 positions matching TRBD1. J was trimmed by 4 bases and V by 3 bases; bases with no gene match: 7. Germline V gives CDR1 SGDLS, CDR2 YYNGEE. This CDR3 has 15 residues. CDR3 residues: CASSAGQGPVTEAFF. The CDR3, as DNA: TGTGCCAGCAGCGCTGGACAGGGGCCGGTCACTGAAGCTTTCTTT.

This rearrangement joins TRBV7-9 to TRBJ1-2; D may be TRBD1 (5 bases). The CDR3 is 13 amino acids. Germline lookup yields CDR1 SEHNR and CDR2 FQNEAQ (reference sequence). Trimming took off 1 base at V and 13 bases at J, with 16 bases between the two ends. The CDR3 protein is CASSLVGAESPTF. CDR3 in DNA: TGTGCCAGCAGCTTAGTCGGGGCCGAATCTCCCACCTTC.

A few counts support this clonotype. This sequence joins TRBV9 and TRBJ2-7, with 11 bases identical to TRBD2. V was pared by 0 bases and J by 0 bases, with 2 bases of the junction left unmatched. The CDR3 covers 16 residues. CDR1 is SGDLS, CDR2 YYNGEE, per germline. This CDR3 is CASSVGTSGSSYEQYF. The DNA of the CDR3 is TGTGCCAGCAGCGTAGGAACTAGCGGGAGCTCCTACGAGCAGTACTTC. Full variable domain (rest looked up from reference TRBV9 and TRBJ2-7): DSGVTQTPKHLITATGQRVTLRCSPRSGDLSVYWYQQSLDQGLQFLIQYYNGEERAKGNILERFSAQQFPDLHSELNLSSLELGDSALYFCASSVGTSGSSYEQYFGPGTRLTVT.

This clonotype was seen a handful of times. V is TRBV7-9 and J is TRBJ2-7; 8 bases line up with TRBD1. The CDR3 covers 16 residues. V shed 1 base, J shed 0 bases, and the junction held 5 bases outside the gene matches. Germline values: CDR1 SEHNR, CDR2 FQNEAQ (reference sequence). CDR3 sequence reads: CASSLGTGTGSYEQYF. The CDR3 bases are TGTGCCAGCAGCTTAGGTACCGGGACAGGCTCCTACGAGCAGTACTTC.

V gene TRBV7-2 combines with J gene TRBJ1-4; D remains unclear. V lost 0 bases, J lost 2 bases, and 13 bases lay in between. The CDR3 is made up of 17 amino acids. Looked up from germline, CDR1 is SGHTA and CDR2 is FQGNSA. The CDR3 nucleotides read TGTGCCAGCAGCTTAGCGCCCCTTGGAGGGACTAATGAAAAACTGTTTTTT. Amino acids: CASSLAPLGGTNEKLFF.

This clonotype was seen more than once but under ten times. CDR3 residues: CASTPLRVGETQYF. DNA for the CDR3: TGTGCCAGCACCCCATTGAGGGTGGGGGAGACCCAGTACTTC. The gene calls are TRBV6-1 and TRBJ2-5, with a tentative D call TRBD2 (5 bases). Trimming shortened V by 7 bases and J by 5 bases, and 17 bases separated the two germline ends. Germline CDR1 is MNHNS and CDR2 is SASEGT. The CDR3 extends over 14 amino acids.

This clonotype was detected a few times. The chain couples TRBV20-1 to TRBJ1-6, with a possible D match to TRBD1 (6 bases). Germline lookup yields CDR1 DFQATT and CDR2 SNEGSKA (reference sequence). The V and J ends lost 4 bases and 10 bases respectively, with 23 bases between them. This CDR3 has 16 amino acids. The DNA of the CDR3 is TGCAGTGCTACATGGACAGTGAAAGGTTACGAGTCACCCCTCCACTTT. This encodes CSATWTVKGYESPLHF.